The clone carrying this T cell receptor (beta chain) appeared many times. Antigen specificity is unknown. These data come from a study of tumor and adjacent non-tumor tissue in lung cancer. Study information: Samples averaged about 3.8 million productive TCRbeta reads each.

The template was RNA from unsorted bulk tissue. Distant lung tissue was collected more than 3 cm away from the tumor edge. Newly diagnosed lung cancer patients had thoracic surgery in China, August–November 2014, without prior chemotherapy. CDR1 and CDR2 from the germline V gene are MNHNS and SASEGT. Trimming cost V 7 bases and J 2 bases; bases outside gene matches: 6. This CDR3 region has 14 residues. Overall study findings and caveats: Top 100 clones took a larger repertoire share in normal lung.

Three rounds of nested PCR, following a modified ARM-PCR protocol, produced the TCRbeta library. TCRdb used MiXCR to reprocess the multiplex PCR reads, holding one entry per CDR3 protein. Among 90,000 to 110,000 distinct CDR3 sequences listed, about 61% were seen once. This TCR derives from a man aged 55-75 years with non-small cell lung cancer. Material: distant non-tumor lung tissue. V is TRBV6-1 and J is TRBJ1-2; 8 bases align to TRBD1. The CDR3 coding sequence is TGTGCCAGCAAGCAGGGGGCGGGAAACTATGGCTACACCTTC. It is translated as CASKQGAGNYGYTF.